The sequence of this T cell receptor beta chain was determined in a study of blood T cells in healthy people across ages. Combining a sample-barcoded 5' primer with a J-beta primer mix, a second PCR ran for 7 to 11 cycles. TCRdb called the 5' RACE reads again in MiXCR, with one record for every CDR3 protein. The sample has some 370,000 distinct CDR3 sequences, approximately 52% seen once. Source material: blood. This TCR came from a man between 60 and 70 years old in good health.

CDR3 sequence (DNA): TGTGCCAGCAGCGAAGCGGGGGCTCTCACAGATACGCAGTATTTT. Amino acid sequence: CASSEAGALTDTQYF. The J gene is TRBJ2-3, the V gene TRBV7-9; 8 bases agree with TRBD2. Germline CDR1 and CDR2: SEHNR and FQNEAQ (reference sequence). This CDR3 contains 15 residues. The J segment lost 2 bases and the V segment lost 5 bases, leaving 6 bases of the junction unmatched. The whole variable domain, filled in from reference TRBV7-9 and TRBJ2-3, reads DTGVSQNPRHKITKRGQNVTFRCDPISEHNRLYWYRQTLGQGPEFLTYFQNEAQLEKSRLLSDRFSAERPKGSFSTLEIQRTEQGDSAMYLCASSEAGALTDTQYFGPGTRLTVL.